This TCR beta chain was observed in a study of cytomegalovirus exposure and HLA in healthy donors. Regarding the study as a whole: Among donors in an Asian-associated ancestry cluster, a later analysis reportedly found fewer N-insertions than the roughly 700-donor mean. Most of the CMV-associated TCR beta chains (in a later analysis) appeared to be HLA-restricted.

CDR3 length: 15 amino acids. The V segment lost 4 bases and the J segment 3 bases; nucleotides outside the gene matches: 9. Germline CDR1 reads SEHNR; CDR2 reads FQNEAQ (reference sequence). 60 Vbeta and 13 Jbeta primers were used in PCR. Profiled with immunoSEQ multiplex PCR; TCRdb holds only in-frame clones, not every one. The table has 110,000 to 150,000 clones, around 79% seen once. This clone has more than one count but fewer than ten. Its antigen remains unidentified. V is TRBV7-9 and J is TRBJ2-7; 7 nucleotides align to TRBD2. The TCR comes from a woman younger than 45 in good health and CMV-seronegative. Sequencing input: PBMCs. The CDR3 spells CASSSPPAGDYEQYF. The CDR3 region has the DNA TGTGCCAGCAGCTCCCCCCCGGCGGGGGACTACGAGCAGTACTTC.